This T cell receptor beta chain comes out of a study of shared clonotypes between healthy human individuals. Libraries were prepared by immunoSEQ multiplex PCR; TCRdb keeps only in-frame clonotypes and omits some of them. Here the sample spans more than 2,000,000 clones, around nine tenths being singletons. Remarks on this clone: Its specificity is unknown.

The CDR3 is 15 amino acids. V lost 5 bases, J lost 0 bases, and 5 bases stayed unmatched. CDR1 SGHAT and CDR2 FQNNGV come from the germline V gene. Study conclusions and caveats: Rarefaction curves obtained for sorted subsets showed sequencing incomplete despite large depth.

V gene TRBV11-2 combines with J gene TRBJ2-7, with 9 positions matching TRBD1. This TCR was recovered from a man between 18 and 29 years old in good health. The specimen was naive CD4+ T cells sorted from blood. Regarding subset: CD45RA+ positively selected. The CDR3 here is CASSPRTGVSYEQYF. The CDR3 DNA sequence: TGTGCCAGCAGCCCAAGGACAGGGGTCTCCTACGAGCAGTACTTC. The complete variable domain, with remaining parts taken from reference TRBV11-2 and TRBJ2-7, reads EAGVAQSPRYKIIEKRQSVAFWCNPISGHATLYWYQQILGQGPKLLIQFQNNGVVDDSQLPKDRFSAERLKGVDSTLKIQPAKLEDSAVYLCASSPRTGVSYEQYFGPGTRLTVT.